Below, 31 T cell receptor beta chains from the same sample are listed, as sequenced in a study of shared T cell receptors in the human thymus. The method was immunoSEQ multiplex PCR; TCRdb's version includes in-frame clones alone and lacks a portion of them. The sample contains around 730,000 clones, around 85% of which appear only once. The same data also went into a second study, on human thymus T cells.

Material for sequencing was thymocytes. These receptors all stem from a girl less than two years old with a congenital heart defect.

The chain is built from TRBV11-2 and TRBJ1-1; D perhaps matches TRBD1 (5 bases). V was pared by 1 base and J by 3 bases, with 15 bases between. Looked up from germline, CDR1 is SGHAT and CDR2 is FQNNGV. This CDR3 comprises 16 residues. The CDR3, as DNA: TGTGCCAGCAGCTTAGTAGATCGAGTCAGGGACACTGAAGCTTTCTTT. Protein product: CASSLVDRVRDTEAFF.

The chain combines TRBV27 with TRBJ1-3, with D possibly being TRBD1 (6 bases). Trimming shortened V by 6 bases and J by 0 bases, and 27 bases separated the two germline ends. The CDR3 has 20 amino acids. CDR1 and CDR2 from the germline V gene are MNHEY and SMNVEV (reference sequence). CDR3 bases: TGTGCCAGCAGCAAAATATCGTATTCCGGGACACTAAGCTCTGGAAACACCATATATTTT. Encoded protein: CASSKISYSGTLSSGNTIYF.

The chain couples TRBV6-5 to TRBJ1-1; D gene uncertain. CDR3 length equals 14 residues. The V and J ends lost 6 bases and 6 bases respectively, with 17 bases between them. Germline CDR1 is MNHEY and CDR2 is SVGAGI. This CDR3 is CASRGGYLSSEAFF. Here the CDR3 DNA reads TGTGCCAGCAGGGGAGGATATCTGAGTTCTGAAGCTTTCTTT.

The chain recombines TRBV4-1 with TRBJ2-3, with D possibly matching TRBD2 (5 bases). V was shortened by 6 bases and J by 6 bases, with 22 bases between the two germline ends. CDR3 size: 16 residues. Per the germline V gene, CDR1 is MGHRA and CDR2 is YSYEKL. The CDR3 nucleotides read TGCGCCAGCAGGAAACCCGGGGAGCCCCCTTCGGATACGCAGTATTTT. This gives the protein CASRKPGEPPSDTQYF.

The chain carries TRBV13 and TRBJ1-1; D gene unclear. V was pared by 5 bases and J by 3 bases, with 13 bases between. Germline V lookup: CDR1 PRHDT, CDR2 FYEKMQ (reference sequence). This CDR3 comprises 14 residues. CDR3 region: CASSTRRRHTEAFF. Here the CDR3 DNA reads TGTGCCAGCAGCACCAGACGGAGGCACACTGAAGCTTTCTTT.

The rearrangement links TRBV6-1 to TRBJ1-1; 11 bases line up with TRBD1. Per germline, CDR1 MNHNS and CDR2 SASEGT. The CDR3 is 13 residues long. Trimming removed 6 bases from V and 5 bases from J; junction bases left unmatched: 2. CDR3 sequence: CASRDRGLTEAFF. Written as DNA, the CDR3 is TGTGCCAGCAGGGACAGGGGGCTTACTGAAGCTTTCTTT.

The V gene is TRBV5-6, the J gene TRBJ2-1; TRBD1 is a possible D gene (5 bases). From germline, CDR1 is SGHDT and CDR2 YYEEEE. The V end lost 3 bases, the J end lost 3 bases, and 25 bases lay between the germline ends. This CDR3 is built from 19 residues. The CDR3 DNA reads TGTGCCAGCAGCTGGGCCGAACAGGCCGTCCTAAACATCTACAATGAGCAGTTCTTC. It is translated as CASSWAEQAVLNIYNEQFF.

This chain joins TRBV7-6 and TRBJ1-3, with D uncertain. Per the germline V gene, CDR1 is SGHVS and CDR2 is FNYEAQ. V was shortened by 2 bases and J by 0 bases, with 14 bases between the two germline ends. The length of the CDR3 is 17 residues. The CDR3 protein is CASSLYRSRSSGNTIYF. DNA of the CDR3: TGTGCCAGCAGCTTATATCGCTCCCGTAGCTCTGGAAACACCATATATTTT.

Written as DNA, the CDR3 is TGTGCCAGCAGTTCAATACCGGGACAGGGCCCGGAGGACTACGAGCAGTACTTC. Its protein product is CASSSIPGQGPEDYEQYF. V is TRBV27 and J is TRBJ2-7; 9 nucleotides line up with TRBD1. The CDR3 consists of 18 residues. Trimming at V came to 4 bases and at J to 3 bases, leaving 16 bases not matched to a gene. In germline, CDR1 is MNHEY, CDR2 SMNVEV (reference sequence).

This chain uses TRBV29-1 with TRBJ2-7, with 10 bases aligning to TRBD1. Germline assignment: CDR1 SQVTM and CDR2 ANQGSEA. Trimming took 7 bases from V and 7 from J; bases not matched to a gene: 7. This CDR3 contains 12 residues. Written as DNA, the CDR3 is TGCAGCGCCGGGACAGGGGACCGAGAGCAGTACTTC. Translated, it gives CSAGTGDREQYF.

CDR3: CASSPTTGRWGYTF. The CDR3 DNA reads TGTGCCAGCAGTCCAACGACAGGTAGATGGGGCTACACCTTC. The chain uses TRBV27 and TRBJ1-2; a weak D match, TRBD1 (6 bases). V gave up 5 bases and J gave up 8 bases, with 18 bases separating them. The CDR3 runs 14 residues. Germline V gene data show CDR1 as MNHEY and CDR2 as SMNVEV (reference sequence).

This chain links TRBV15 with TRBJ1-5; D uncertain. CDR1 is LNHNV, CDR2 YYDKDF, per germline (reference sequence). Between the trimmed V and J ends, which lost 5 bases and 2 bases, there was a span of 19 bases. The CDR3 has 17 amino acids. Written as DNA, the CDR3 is TGTGCCACCAGCCGATGGGAGACGCTCGGGCGCAATCAGCCCCAGCATTTT. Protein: CATSRWETLGRNQPQHF.

The CDR3 protein is CASSLLPGQGAGIYGYTF. The CDR3 coding sequence is TGTGCCAGCAGCTTACTACCGGGACAGGGGGCCGGAATCTATGGCTACACCTTC. The chain couples TRBV11-2 to TRBJ1-2, with 12 bases matching TRBD1. Germline-derived CDR1 and CDR2 are SGHAT and FQNNGV. This CDR3 spans 18 amino acids. V gave up 2 bases and J gave up 4 bases; unmatched junction bases: 11.

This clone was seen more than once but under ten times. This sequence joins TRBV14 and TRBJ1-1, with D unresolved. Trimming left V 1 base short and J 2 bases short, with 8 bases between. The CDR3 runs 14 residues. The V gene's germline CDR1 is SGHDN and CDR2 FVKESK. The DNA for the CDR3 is TGTGCCAGCAGCCAAGCCGGGAGTAACACTGAAGCTTTCTTT. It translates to CASSQAGSNTEAFF.

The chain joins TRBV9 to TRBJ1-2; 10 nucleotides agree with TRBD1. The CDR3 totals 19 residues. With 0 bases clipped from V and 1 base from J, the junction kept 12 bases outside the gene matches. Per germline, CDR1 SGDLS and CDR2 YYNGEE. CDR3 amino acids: CASSVENPGQGTLNYGYTF. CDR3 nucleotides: TGTGCCAGCAGCGTAGAGAACCCGGGACAGGGGACTCTTAACTATGGCTACACCTTC. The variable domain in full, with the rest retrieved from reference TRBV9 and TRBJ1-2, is DSGVTQTPKHLITATGQRVTLRCSPRSGDLSVYWYQQSLDQGLQFLIQYYNGEERAKGNILERFSAQQFPDLHSELNLSSLELGDSALYFCASSVENPGQGTLNYGYTFGSGTRLTVV.

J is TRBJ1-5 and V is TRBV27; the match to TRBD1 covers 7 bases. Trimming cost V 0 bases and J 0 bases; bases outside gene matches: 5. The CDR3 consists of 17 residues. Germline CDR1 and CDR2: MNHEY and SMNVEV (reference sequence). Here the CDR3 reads CASSLSGTENSNQPQHF. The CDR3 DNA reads TGTGCCAGCAGTTTATCGGGGACAGAGAATAGCAATCAGCCCCAGCATTTT.

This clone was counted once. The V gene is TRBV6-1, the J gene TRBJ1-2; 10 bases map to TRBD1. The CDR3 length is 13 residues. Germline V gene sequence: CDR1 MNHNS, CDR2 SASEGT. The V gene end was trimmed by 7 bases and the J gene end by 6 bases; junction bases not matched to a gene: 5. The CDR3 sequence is CASNRQGAHGYTF. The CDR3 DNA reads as TGTGCCAGCAACCGACAGGGGGCGCATGGCTACACCTTC.

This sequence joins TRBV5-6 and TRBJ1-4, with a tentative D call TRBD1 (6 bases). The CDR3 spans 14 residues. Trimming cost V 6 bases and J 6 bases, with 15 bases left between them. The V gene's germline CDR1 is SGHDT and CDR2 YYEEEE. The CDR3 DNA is TGTGCCAGCATCAGAGGGGGGGGTGATGAAAAACTGTTTTTT. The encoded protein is CASIRGGGDEKLFF.

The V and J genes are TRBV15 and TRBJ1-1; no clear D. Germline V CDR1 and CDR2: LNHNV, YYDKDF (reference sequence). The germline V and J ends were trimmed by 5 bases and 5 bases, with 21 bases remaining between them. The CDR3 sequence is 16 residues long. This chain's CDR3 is CATSVLDGNPYTEAFF. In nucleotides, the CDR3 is TGTGCCACCAGCGTTCTCGACGGGAATCCCTATACTGAAGCTTTCTTT. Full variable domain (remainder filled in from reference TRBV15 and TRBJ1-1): DAMVIQNPRYQVTQFGKPVTLSCSQTLNHNVMYWYQQKSSQAPKLLFHYYDKDFNNEADTPDNFQSRRPNTSFCFLDIRSPGLGDTAMYLCATSVLDGNPYTEAFFGQGTRLTVV.

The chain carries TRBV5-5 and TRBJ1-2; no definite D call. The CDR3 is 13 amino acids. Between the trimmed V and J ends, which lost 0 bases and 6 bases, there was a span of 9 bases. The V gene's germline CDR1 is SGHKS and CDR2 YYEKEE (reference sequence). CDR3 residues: CASSLALQDGYTF. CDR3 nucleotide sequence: TGTGCCAGCAGCTTGGCGTTGCAGGATGGCTACACCTTC.

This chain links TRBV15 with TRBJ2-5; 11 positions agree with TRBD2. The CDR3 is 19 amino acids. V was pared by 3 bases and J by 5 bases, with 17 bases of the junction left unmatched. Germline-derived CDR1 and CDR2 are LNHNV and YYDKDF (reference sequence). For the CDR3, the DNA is TGTGCCACCAGCAGGCTACCACTAGCGGGGGAGTCGGGGTGGGAGACCCAGTACTTC. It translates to CATSRLPLAGESGWETQYF.

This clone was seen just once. The DNA for the CDR3 is TGCGCCAGCAGCCAGGTTAGACTAGGGCGACACACAGATACGCAGTATTTT. Its protein product is CASSQVRLGRHTDTQYF. J is TRBJ2-3 and V is TRBV4-1, with D tentatively TRBD2 (6 bases). Germline CDR1 MGHRA, CDR2 YSYEKL. This CDR3 has 17 amino acids. Trimming removed 3 bases from V and 2 bases from J, with 18 bases in between.

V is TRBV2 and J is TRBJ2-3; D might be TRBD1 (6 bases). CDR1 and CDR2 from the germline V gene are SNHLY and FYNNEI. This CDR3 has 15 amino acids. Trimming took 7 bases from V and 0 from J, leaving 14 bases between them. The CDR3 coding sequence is TGTGCCAGCATTAACGGGACACGGAGCACAGATACGCAGTATTTT. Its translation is CASINGTRSTDTQYF.

CDR3 in DNA: TGCGCCAGCAGCCCCGGACAGGGGGCAAGGGGAAATGAAAAACTGTTTTTT. Amino acid sequence: CASSPGQGARGNEKLFF. This chain connects TRBV5-1 to TRBJ1-4; 11 bases are a match to TRBD1. The length of the CDR3 is 17 residues. Germline CDR1 reads SGHRS; CDR2 reads YFSETQ. V was clipped by 4 bases and J by 5 bases; unmatched bases: 10.

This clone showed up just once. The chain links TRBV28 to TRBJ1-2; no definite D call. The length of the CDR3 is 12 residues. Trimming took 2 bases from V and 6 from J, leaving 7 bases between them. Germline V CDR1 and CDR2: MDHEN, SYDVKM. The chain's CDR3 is CASSLSEDGYTF. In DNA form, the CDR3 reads TGTGCCAGCAGTTTAAGTGAGGATGGCTACACCTTC.

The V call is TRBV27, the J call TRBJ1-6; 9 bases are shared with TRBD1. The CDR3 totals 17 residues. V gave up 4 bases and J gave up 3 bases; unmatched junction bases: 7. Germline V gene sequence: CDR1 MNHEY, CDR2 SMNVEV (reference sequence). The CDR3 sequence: CASSSRDRGSYNSPLHF. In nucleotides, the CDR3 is TGTGCCAGCAGTTCTCGAGACAGGGGGAGCTATAATTCACCCCTCCACTTT.

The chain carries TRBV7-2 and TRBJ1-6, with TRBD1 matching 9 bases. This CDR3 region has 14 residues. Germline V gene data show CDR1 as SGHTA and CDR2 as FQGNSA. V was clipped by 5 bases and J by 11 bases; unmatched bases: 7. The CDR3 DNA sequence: TGTGCCAGCAGCATGGGACAGGGATGGACACCCCTCCACTTT. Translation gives CASSMGQGWTPLHF.

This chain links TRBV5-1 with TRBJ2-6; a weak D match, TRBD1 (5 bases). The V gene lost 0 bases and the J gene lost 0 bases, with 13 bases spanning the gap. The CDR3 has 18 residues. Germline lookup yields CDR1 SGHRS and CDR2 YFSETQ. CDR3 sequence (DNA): TGCGCCAGCAGCTTGGAGGGGTTTTCATGCTCTGGGGCCAACGTCCTGACTTTC. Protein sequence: CASSLEGFSCSGANVLTF.

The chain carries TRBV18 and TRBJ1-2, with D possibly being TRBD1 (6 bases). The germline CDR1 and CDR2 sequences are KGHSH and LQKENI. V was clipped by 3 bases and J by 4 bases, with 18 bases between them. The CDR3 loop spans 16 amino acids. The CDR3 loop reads CASSPPPGQPRYGYTF. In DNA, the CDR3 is TGTGCCAGCTCACCCCCCCCCGGACAGCCCCGCTATGGCTACACCTTC.

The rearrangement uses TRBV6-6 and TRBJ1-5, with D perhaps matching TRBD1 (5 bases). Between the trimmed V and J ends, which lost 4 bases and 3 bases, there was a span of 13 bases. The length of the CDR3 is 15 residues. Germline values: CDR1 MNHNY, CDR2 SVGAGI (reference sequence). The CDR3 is CASSSDGHYNQPQHF. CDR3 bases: TGTGCCAGCAGTTCCGACGGACATTACAATCAGCCCCAGCATTTT.

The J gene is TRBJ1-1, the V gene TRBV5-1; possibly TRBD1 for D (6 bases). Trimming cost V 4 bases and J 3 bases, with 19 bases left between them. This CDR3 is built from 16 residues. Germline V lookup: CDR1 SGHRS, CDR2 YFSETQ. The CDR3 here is CASSVGPLEGDTEAFF. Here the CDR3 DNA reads TGCGCCAGCAGCGTCGGACCTCTCGAGGGGGACACTGAAGCTTTCTTT. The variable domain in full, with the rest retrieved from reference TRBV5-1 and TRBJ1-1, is KAGVTQTPRYLIKTRGQQVTLSCSPISGHRSVSWYQQTPGQGLQFLFEYFSETQRNKGNFPGRFSGRQFSNSRSEMNVSTLELGDSALYLCASSVGPLEGDTEAFFGQGTRLTVV.